This T cell receptor beta chain was sequenced for a study of beta chain features in type 1 diabetes. Whole-study results and caveats: Reduced insertions and increased deletions marked VDJ junctions in type 1 diabetes patients. Type 1 diabetes patients had TCRB CDR3s that were shorter (moderately but significantly so) in all four CD4+ subsets.

Details on this clone: The antigen is unknown.

The authors reverse transcribed all of the isolated RNA, so sequencing captured expressed TCRB transcripts. The study obtained an average of approximately 1 million reads from stem cell-like memory T cell samples. Clones were read by immunoSEQ multiplex PCR, and TCRdb kept only the in-frame ones, dropping some. The sample has tens of thousands of clones, roughly 31% seen once. V lost 1 base and J lost 5, with 8 bases in between. The CDR3 sequence is 13 residues long. Germline V lookup: CDR1 SGHRS, CDR2 YFSETQ. This clonotype was sampled from a woman under 30 in good health. Sample: stem cell memory CD4+ T cells from blood. The chain couples TRBV5-1 to TRBJ2-3; maybe TRBD2 (6 bases). The CDR3 bases are TGCGCCAGCAGCTTGAACGGGAGAGATACGCAGTATTTT. It yields the protein CASSLNGRDTQYF.